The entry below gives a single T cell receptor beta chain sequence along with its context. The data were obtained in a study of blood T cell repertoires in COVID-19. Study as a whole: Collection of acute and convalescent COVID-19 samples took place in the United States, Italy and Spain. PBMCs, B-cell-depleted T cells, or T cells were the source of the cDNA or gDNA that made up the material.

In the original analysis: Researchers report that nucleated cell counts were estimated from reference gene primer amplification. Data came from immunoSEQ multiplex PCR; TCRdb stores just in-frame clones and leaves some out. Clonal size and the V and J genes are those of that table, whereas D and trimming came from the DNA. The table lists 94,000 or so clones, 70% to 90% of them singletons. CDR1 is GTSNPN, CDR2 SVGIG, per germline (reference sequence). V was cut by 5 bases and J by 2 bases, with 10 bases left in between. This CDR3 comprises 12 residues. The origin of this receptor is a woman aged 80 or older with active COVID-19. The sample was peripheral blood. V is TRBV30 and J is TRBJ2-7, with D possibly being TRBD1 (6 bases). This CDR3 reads CAWARGPYEQYF. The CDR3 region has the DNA TGTGCCTGGGCCAGGGGCCCCTACGAGCAGTACTTC.